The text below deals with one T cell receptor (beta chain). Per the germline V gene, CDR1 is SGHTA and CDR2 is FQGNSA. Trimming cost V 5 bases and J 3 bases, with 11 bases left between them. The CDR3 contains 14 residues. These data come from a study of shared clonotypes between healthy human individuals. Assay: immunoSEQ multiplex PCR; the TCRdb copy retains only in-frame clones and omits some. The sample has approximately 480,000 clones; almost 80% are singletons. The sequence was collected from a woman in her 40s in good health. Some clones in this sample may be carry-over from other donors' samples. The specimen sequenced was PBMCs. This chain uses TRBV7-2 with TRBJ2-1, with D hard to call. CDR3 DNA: TGTGCCAGCAGCCCTCGGACCCGCTACAATGAGCAGTTCTTC. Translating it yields CASSPRTRYNEQFF.